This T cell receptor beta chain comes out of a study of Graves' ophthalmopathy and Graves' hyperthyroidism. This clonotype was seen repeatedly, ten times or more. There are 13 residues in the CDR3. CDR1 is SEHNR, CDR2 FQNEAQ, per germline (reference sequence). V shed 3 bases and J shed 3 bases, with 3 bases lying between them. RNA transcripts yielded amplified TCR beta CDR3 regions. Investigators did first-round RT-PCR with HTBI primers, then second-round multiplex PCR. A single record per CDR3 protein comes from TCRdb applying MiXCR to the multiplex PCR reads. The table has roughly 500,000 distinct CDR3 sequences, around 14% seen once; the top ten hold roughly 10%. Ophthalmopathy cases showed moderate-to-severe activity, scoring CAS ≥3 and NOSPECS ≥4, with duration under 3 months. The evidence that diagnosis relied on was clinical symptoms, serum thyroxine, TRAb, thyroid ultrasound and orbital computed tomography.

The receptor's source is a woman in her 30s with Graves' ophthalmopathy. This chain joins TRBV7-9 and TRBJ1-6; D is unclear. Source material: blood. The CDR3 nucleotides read TGTGCCAGCAGCTTTAACTATAATTCACCCCTCCACTTT. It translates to CASSFNYNSPLHF.